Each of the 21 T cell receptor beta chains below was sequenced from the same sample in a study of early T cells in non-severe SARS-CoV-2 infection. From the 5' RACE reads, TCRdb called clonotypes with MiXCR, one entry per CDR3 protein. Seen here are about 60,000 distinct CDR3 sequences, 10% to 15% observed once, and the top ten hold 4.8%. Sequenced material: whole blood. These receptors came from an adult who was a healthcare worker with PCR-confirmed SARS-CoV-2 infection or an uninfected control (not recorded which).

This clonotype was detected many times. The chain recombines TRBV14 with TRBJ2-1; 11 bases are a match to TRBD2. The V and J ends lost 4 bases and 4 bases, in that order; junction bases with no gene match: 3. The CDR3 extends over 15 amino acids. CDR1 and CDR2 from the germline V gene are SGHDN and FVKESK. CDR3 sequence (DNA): TGTGCCAGCAGCCGGACTAGCGGGCTTTACAATGAGCAGTTCTTC. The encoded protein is CASSRTSGLYNEQFF.

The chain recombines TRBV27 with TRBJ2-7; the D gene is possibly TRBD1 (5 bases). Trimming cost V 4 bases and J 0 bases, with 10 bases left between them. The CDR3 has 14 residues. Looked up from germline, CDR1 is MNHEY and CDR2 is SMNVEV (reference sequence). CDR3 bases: TGTGCCAGCAGTTATAAGGGGTACTCCTACGAGCAGTACTTC. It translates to CASSYKGYSYEQYF.

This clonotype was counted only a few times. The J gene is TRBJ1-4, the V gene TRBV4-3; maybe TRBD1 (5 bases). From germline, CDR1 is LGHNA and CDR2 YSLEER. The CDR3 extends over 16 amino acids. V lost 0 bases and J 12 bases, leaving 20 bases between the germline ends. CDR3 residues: CASSQDATIRALELFF. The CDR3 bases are TGCGCCAGCAGCCAAGATGCGACAATCAGGGCGTTGGAACTGTTTTTT.

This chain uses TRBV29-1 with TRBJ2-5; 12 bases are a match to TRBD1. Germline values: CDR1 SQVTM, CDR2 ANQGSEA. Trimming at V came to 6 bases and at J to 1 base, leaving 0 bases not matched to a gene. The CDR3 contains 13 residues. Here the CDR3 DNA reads TGCAGCGTGGGACAGGGGGCCCAAGAGACCCAGTACTTC. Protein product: CSVGQGAQETQYF.

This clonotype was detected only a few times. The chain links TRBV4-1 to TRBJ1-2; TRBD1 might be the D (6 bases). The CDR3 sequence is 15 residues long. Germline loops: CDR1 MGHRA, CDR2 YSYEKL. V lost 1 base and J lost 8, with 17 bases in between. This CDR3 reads CASSQGSAGVVGYTF. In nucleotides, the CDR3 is TGCGCCAGCAGCCAAGGCAGCGCAGGGGTTGTCGGCTACACCTTC.

The DNA of the CDR3 is TGTGCCAGCAGCCCGAAGCTTAGTTCGGGGATTCATTCCGGGGAGCTGTTTTTT. This encodes CASSPKLSSGIHSGELFF. The chain couples TRBV7-9 to TRBJ2-2; D is possibly TRBD2 (5 bases). The V end lost 5 bases, the J end lost 6 bases, and 25 bases lay between the germline ends. From germline, CDR1 is SEHNR and CDR2 FQNEAQ (reference sequence). CDR3 length equals 18 residues.

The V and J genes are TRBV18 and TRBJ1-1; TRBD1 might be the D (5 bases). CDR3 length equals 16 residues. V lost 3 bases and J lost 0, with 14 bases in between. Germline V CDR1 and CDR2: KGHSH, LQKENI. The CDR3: CASSPRPQGMNTEAFF. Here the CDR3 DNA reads TGTGCCAGCTCACCCCGTCCGCAGGGCATGAACACTGAAGCTTTCTTT.

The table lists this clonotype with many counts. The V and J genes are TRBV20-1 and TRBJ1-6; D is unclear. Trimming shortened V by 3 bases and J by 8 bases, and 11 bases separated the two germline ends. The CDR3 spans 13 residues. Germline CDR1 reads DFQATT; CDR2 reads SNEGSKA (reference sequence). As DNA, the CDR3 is TGCAGTGCTAGGGAAACAGAATATTCACCCCTCCACTTT. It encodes CSARETEYSPLHF.

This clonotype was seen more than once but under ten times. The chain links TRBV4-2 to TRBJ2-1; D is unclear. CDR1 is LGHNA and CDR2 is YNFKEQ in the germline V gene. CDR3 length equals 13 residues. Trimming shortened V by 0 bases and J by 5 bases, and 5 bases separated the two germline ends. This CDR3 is CASSQDSDNEQFF. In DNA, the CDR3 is TGTGCCAGCAGCCAAGATTCCGACAATGAGCAGTTCTTC.

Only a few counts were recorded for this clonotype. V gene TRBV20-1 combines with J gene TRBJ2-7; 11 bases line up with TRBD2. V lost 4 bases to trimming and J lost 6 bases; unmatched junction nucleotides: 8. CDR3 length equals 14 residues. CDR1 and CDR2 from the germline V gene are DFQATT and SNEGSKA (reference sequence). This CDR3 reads CSANRLAGPAEQYF. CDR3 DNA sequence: TGCAGTGCTAACCGACTAGCGGGGCCCGCCGAGCAGTACTTC.

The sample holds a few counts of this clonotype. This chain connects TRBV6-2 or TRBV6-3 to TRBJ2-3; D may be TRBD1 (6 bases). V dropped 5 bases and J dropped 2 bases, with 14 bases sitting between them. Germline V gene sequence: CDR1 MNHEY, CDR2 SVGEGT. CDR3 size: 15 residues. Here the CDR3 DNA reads TGTGCCAGCAGTAACCGGGACACCTACACAGATACGCAGTATTTT. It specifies CASSNRDTYTDTQYF.

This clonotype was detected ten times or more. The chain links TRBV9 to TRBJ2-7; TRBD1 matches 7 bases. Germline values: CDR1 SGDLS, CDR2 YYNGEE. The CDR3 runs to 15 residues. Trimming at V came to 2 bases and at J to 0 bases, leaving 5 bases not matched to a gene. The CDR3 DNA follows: TGTGCCAGCAGCGTCGGGACAGACCCCTCCTACGAGCAGTACTTC. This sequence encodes CASSVGTDPSYEQYF.

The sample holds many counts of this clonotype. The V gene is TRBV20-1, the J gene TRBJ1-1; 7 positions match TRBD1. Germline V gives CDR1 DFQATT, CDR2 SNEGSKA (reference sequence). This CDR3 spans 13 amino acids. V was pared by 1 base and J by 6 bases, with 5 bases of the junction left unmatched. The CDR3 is CSARVPGTAEAFF. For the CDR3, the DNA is TGCAGTGCTAGAGTGCCCGGGACAGCTGAAGCTTTCTTT.

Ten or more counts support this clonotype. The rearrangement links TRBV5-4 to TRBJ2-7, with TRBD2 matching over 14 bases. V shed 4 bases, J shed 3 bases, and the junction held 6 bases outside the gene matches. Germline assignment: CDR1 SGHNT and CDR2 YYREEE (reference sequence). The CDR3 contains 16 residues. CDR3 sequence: CASSKGLAGANYEQYF. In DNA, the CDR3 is TGTGCCAGCAGCAAGGGACTAGCGGGAGCCAACTACGAGCAGTACTTC.

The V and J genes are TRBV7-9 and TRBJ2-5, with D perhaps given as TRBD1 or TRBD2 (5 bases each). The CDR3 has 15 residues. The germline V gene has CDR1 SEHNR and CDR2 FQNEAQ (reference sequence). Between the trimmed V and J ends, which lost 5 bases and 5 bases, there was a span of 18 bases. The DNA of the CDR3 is TGTGCCAGCAGCCCGGGGACGAAAATTGGGGAGACCCAGTACTTC. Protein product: CASSPGTKIGETQYF.

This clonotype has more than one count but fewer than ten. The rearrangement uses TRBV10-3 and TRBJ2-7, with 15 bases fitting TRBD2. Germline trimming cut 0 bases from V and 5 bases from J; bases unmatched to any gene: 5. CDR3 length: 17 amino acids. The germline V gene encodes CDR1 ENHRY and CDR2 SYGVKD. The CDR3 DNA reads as TGTGCCATCAGTGAGTCGGAAGGACTAGCGGGAGGGCACGAGCAGTACTTC. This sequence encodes CAISESEGLAGGHEQYF.

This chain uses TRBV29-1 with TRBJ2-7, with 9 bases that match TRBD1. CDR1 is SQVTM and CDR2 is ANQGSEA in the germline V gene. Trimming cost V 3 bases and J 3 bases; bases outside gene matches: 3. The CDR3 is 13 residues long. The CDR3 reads CSVEGQGIYEQYF. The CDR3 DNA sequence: TGCAGCGTTGAGGGACAGGGAATCTACGAGCAGTACTTC.

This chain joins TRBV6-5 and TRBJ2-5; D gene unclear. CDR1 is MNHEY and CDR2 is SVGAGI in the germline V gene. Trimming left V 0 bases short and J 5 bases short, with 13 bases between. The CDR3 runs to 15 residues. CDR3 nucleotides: TGTGCCAGCAGTTACTCTGTGTCCCGGGCGGAGACCCAGTACTTC. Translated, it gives CASSYSVSRAETQYF.

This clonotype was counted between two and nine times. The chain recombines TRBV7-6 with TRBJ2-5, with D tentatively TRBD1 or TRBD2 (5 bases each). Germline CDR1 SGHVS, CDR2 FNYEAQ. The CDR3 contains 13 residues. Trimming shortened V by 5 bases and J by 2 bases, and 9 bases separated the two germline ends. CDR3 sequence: CASSRGRQETQYF. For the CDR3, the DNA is TGTGCCAGCAGCCGGGGACGGCAAGAGACCCAGTACTTC.

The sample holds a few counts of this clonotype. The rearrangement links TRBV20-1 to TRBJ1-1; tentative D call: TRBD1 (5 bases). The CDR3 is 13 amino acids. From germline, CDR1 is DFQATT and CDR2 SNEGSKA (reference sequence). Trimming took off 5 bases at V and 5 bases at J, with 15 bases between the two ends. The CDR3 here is CSAWDGGKTEAFF. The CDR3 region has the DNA TGCAGTGCTTGGGATGGGGGGAAGACTGAAGCTTTCTTT.

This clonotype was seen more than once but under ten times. The CDR3 nucleotides are TGCAGCGTTCTTGCTCAAGCCGGTGAGCAGTTCTTC. Encoded protein: CSVLAQAGEQFF. V gene TRBV29-1 combines with J gene TRBJ2-1; D is uncertain. This CDR3 has 12 amino acids. The V and J ends lost 5 bases and 9 bases respectively, with 14 bases between them. Germline V gene sequence: CDR1 SQVTM, CDR2 ANQGSEA.